One and the same sample provided the 7 T cell receptor beta chains below, sequenced in a study of cytomegalovirus exposure and HLA in healthy donors. The PCR made use of 60 Vbeta and 13 Jbeta primers. TCRdb keeps only in-frame clones here, not all; method: immunoSEQ multiplex PCR. The data show roughly 80,000 clones, more than 80% seen once. The sequencing sample was made of PBMCs. The receptors shown here come from a woman aged 25 to 39 in good health and CMV-seronegative.

The chain combines TRBV21-1 with TRBJ2-1; the D segment call TRBD2 is taken from the table without a DNA check. TRBV21-1 is marked as a pseudogene. The CDR3 totals 17 residues. The CDR3 region has the DNA TGTGCCAGCAGCAAAGCGCCCCTAGCGGGAGGGCCCAATGAGCAGTTCTTC. It translates to CASSKAPLAGGPNEQFF.

CDR3 sequence: CASSLVSSATSYNEQFF. The CDR3 DNA sequence: TGCGCCAGCAGCTTGGTTTCTAGCGCGACCTCCTACAATGAGCAGTTCTTC. The chain is built from TRBV5-1 and TRBJ2-1, with a tentative D call TRBD2 (6 bases). Trimming stripped 0 bases from V and 0 bases from J, with 13 bases between. This CDR3 spans 17 amino acids. CDR1 and CDR2 from the germline V gene are SGHRS and YFSETQ. The variable domain in full, completed from reference TRBV5-1 and TRBJ2-1, reads KAGVTQTPRYLIKTRGQQVTLSCSPISGHRSVSWYQQTPGQGLQFLFEYFSETQRNKGNFPGRFSGRQFSNSRSEMNVSTLELGDSALYLCASSLVSSATSYNEQFFGPGTRLTVL.

This chain links TRBV19 with TRBJ2-7; TRBD2 aligns across 7 bases. V was pared by 5 bases and J by 6 bases, with 4 bases of the junction left unmatched. CDR1 and CDR2 from the germline V gene are LNHDA and SQIVND (reference sequence). The CDR3 has 12 amino acids. The CDR3 nucleotides read TGTGCCAGTAGTGCTAGCGGTTTCGAGCAGTACTTC. Protein product: CASSASGFEQYF.

The V call is TRBV15, the J call TRBJ1-1, with 8 bases matching TRBD1. J was trimmed by 3 bases and V by 1 base; bases with no gene match: 4. This CDR3 has 15 residues. Germline lookup yields CDR1 LNHNV and CDR2 YYDKDF (reference sequence). This chain's CDR3 is CATSRVTTGDTEAFF. CDR3 DNA sequence: TGTGCCACCAGCAGAGTAACGACAGGGGACACTGAAGCTTTCTTT.

J is TRBJ2-3 and V is TRBV9, with D perhaps TRBD1 (6 bases). The V gene's germline CDR1 is SGDLS and CDR2 YYNGEE. V gave up 0 bases and J gave up 5 bases, with 13 bases separating them. The CDR3 has 15 residues. CDR3 coding DNA: TGTGCCAGCAGCGTAGGTACAGGGCGGTTAGATACGCAGTATTTT. This translates into CASSVGTGRLDTQYF.

V gene TRBV15 combines with J gene TRBJ1-2; D call uncertain. Trimming left V 1 base short and J 7 bases short, with 10 bases between. The length of the CDR3 is 13 residues. Germline CDR1 and CDR2: LNHNV and YYDKDF (reference sequence). The CDR3 DNA sequence: TGTGCCACCAGCAGAGCCCAGGCTGGTGGCTACACCTTC. It codes for CATSRAQAGGYTF. Full variable domain (missing parts from reference TRBV15 and TRBJ1-2): DAMVIQNPRYQVTQFGKPVTLSCSQTLNHNVMYWYQQKSSQAPKLLFHYYDKDFNNEADTPDNFQSRRPNTSFCFLDIRSPGLGDTAMYLCATSRAQAGGYTFGSGTRLTVV.

Turning to this clone: One junction end disagrees with the germline gene, perhaps due to a read error. V and J are TRBV25-1 and TRBJ2-2, with D possibly matching TRBD2 (6 bases). The CDR3 is 15 residues long. The germline V gene has CDR1 MGHDK and CDR2 SYGVNS. The CDR3 DNA follows: TGTGCCAGCAGTGTGGTCGCATCGAACACCGGGGGGCTGTTTTTT. This sequence encodes CASSVVASNTGGLFF.